Presented here are 5 T cell receptor beta chains from one specimen sequenced in a study of CD8 T cells in Susac syndrome (dated 2019 in TCRdb). Libraries were built with the immunoSEQ multiplex PCR assay. RNA was extracted using the RNeasy kit, and roughly 0.45 to 1 microgram was reverse transcribed with random hexamers. TCRdb reprocessed the public reads (quality trimming at Q25 with fastp, clone calling with MiXCR) and kept in-frame beta chains. CDR3 protein duplicates are merged, each entry listing the most common genes and DNA. Within this sample are about 210,000 distinct CDR3 sequences, with approximately 94% of them counted one time only. Clones ranked in the top ten supply around 0.16% of the sample. The material sequenced was CD4+ T cells from PBMCs. The receptors here all came from a human donor with Susac syndrome.

This clonotype appeared a single time. This chain links TRBV20-1 with TRBJ2-7; 12 bases map to TRBD2. With 6 bases clipped from V and 1 base from J, the junction kept 10 bases outside the gene matches. The V gene's germline CDR1 is DFQATT and CDR2 SNEGSKA (reference sequence). The length of the CDR3 is 16 residues. The CDR3 loop is CSAEGPSGGGSYEQYF. In DNA form, the CDR3 reads TGCAGTGCCGAAGGTCCTAGCGGGGGGGGTTCCTACGAGCAGTACTTC.

The V gene is TRBV5-1, the J gene TRBJ2-1; 11 positions match TRBD1. Germline V gene lookup returns CDR1 SGHRS and CDR2 YFSETQ. The CDR3 covers 17 residues. V was clipped by 1 base and J by 9 bases; unmatched bases: 12. The chain's CDR3 is CASSLWGTGTGGGEQFF. CDR3 nucleotide sequence: TGCGCCAGCAGCTTGTGGGGTACCGGGACAGGGGGAGGTGAGCAGTTCTTC.

V gene TRBV30 combines with J gene TRBJ1-2; 11 bases map to TRBD1. V shed 3 bases, J shed 9 bases, and the junction held 6 bases outside the gene matches. This CDR3 is built from 13 residues. CDR1 GTSNPN and CDR2 SVGIG come from the germline V gene (reference sequence). This chain's CDR3 is CAWRPGQGGSYTF. The CDR3 coding sequence is TGTGCCTGGAGACCGGGACAGGGGGGTAGCTACACCTTC.

The chain links TRBV3-1 to TRBJ1-6; D uncertain. From germline, CDR1 is LGHDT and CDR2 YNNKEL (reference sequence). This CDR3 has 15 amino acids. Trimming stripped 2 bases from V and 6 bases from J, with 11 bases between. The CDR3 sequence: CASSQPDTFNSPLHF. CDR3 coding DNA: TGTGCCAGCAGCCAACCTGACACTTTTAATTCACCCCTCCACTTT. Supplemented by reference TRBV3-1 and TRBJ1-6, the full variable domain reads DTAVSQTPKYLVTQMGNDKSIKCEQNLGHDTMYWYKQDSKKFLKIMFSYNNKELIINETVPNRFSPKSPDKAHLNLHINSLELGDSAVYFCASSQPDTFNSPLHFGNGTRLTVT.

This clonotype occurred once. The chain uses TRBV9 and TRBJ2-5; D is undetermined. The germline gives CDR1 SGDLS, CDR2 YYNGEE. V was clipped by 0 bases and J by 4 bases, with 16 bases between them. The CDR3 runs to 16 residues. The CDR3 is CASSVGFVEIAETQYF. Written as DNA, the CDR3 is TGTGCCAGCAGCGTAGGTTTTGTGGAAATAGCAGAGACCCAGTACTTC.